Included here is one T cell receptor beta chain sequence, with context. Its antigen is undetermined. The entry originates in a study of PD-1 blockade in classical Hodgkin lymphoma. Broader study findings: TCR diversity in CD4+, not CD8+, cells rose significantly by C4D1. Relapsed/refractory patients reportedly had lower baseline diversity than newly diagnosed patients. Undefined causes, possibly disease activity or prior therapy, underlie the repertoire differences.

Brentuximab vedotin exposure varied, and every patient relapsed after autologous stem cell transplantation. Measured with immunoSEQ multiplex PCR; TCRdb has only the in-frame clones, and not every one. Of approximately 50,000 clones in the sample, more than 70% were seen once. The V gene lost 7 bases and the J gene lost 4 bases, with 18 bases spanning the gap. Germline V gene data show CDR1 as LNHDA and CDR2 as SQIVND (reference sequence). The CDR3 covers 15 residues. Sequenced here: peripheral blood mononuclear cells (PBMCs), sampled before the second cycle of nivolumab. This receptor was identified in a human donor with classical Hodgkin lymphoma. The J gene is TRBJ2-3, the V gene TRBV19; D is possibly TRBD1 (6 bases). The CDR3 sequence: CASTPRQGNSDTQYF. CDR3 nucleotides: TGTGCCAGTACCCCCCGGCAGGGGAACTCAGATACGCAGTATTTT.